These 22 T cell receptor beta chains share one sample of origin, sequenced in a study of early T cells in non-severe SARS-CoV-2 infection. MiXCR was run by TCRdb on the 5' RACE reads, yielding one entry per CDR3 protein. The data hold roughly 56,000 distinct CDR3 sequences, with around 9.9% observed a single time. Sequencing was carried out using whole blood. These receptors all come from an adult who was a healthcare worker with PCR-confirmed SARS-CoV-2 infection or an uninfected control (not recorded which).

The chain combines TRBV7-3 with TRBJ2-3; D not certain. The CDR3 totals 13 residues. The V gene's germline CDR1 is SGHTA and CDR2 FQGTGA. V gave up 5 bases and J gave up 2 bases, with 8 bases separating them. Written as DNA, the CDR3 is TGTGCCAGCAGCCTAAGCTACACAGATACGCAGTATTTT. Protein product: CASSLSYTDTQYF.

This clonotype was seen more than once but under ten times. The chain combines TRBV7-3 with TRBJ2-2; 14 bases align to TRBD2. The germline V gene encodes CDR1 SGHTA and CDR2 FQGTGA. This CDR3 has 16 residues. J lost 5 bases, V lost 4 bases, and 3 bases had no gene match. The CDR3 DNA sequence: TGTGCCAGCAGCTCCGGACTAGCGGGGGGAACCGGGGAGCTGTTTTTT. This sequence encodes CASSSGLAGGTGELFF.

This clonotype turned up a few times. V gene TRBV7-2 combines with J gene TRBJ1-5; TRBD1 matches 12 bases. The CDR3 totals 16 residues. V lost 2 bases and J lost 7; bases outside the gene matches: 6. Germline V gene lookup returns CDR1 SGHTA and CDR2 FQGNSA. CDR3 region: CASSLWGQGARQPQHF. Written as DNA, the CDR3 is TGTGCCAGCAGCTTATGGGGACAGGGGGCGAGACAGCCCCAGCATTTT.

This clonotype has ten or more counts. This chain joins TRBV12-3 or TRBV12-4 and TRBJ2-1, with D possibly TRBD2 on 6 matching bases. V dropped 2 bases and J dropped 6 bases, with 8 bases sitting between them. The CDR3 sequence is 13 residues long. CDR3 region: CASSLMGGNEQFF. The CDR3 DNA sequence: TGTGCCAGCAGTTTAATGGGGGGCAATGAGCAGTTCTTC.

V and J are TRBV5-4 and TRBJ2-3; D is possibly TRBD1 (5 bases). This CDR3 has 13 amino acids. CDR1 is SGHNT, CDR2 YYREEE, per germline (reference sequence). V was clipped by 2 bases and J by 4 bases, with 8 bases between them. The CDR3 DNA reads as TGTGCCAGCAGCTTAGGGGTCGCAGATACGCAGTATTTT. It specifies CASSLGVADTQYF. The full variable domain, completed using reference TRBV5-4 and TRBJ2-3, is ETGVTQSPTHLIKTRGQQVTLRCSSQSGHNTVSWYQQALGQGPQFIFQYYREEENGRGNFPPRFSGLQFPNYSSELNVNALELDDSALYLCASSLGVADTQYFGPGTRLTVL.

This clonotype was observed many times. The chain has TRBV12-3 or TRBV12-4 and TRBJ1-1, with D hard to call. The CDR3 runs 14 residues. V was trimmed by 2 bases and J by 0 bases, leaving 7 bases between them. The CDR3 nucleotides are TGTGCCAGCAGTTTAAGACTTATGAACACTGAAGCTTTCTTT. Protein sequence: CASSLRLMNTEAFF.

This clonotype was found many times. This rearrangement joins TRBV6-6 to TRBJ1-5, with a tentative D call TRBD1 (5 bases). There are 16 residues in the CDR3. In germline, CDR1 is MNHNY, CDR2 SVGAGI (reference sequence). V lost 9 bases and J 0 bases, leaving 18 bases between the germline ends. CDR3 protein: CASNPLGRNSNQPQHF. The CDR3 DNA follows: TGTGCCAGTAACCCATTGGGGCGAAATAGCAATCAGCCCCAGCATTTT.

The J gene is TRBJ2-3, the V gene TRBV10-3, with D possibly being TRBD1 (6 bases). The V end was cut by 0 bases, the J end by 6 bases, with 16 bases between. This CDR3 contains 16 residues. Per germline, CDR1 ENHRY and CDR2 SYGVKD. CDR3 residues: CAISESTGHGLDTQYF. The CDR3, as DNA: TGTGCCATCAGTGAGTCCACGGGACACGGTTTGGATACGCAGTATTTT.

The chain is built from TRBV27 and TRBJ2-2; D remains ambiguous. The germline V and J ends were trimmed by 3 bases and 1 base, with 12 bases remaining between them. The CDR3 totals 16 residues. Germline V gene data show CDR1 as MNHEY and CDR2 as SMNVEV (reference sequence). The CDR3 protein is CASSFRGFGNTGELFF. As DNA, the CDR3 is TGTGCCAGCAGTTTTAGAGGCTTCGGGAACACCGGGGAGCTGTTTTTT.

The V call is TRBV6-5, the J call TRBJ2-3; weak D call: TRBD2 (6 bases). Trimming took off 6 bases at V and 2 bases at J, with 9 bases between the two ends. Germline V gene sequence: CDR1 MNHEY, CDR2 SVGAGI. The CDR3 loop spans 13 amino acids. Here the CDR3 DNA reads TGTGCCAGCAGAGGACTACCCACAGATACGCAGTATTTT. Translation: CASRGLPTDTQYF.

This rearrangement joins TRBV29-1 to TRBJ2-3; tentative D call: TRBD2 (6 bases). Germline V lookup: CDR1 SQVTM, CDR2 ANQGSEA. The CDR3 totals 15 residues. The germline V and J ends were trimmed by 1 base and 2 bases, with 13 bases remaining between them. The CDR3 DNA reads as TGCAGCGTTGAAGGAGGGGACTCTTCCACAGATACGCAGTATTTT. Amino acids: CSVEGGDSSTDTQYF.

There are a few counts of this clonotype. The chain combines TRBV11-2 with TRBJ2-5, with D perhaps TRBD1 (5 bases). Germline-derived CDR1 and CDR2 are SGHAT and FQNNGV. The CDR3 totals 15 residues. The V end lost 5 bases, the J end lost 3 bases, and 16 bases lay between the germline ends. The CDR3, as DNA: TGTGCCAGCAGCCCCCAACCAGGGTTGGAAGAGACCCAGTACTTC. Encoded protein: CASSPQPGLEETQYF.

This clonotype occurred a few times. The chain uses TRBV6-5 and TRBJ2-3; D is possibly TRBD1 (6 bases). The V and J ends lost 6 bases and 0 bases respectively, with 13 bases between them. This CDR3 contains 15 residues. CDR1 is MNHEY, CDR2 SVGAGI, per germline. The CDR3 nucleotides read TGTGCCAGCAGCCACCAGGGGCGCAGCACAGATACGCAGTATTTT. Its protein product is CASSHQGRSTDTQYF.

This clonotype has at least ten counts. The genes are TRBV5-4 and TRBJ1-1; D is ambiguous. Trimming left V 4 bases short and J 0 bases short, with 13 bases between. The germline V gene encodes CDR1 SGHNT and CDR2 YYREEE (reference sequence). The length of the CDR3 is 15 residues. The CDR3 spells CASSHATIMNTEAFF. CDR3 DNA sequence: TGTGCCAGCAGCCATGCGACGATCATGAACACTGAAGCTTTCTTT. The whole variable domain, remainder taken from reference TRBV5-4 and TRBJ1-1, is ETGVTQSPTHLIKTRGQQVTLRCSSQSGHNTVSWYQQALGQGPQFIFQYYREEENGRGNFPPRFSGLQFPNYSSELNVNALELDDSALYLCASSHATIMNTEAFFGQGTRLTVV.

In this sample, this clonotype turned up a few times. The chain's CDR3 is CASSSGTGSGQETQYF. The DNA of the CDR3 is TGTGCCAGCAGCTCTGGGACAGGGTCTGGACAAGAGACCCAGTACTTC. J is TRBJ2-5 and V is TRBV5-8, with 9 bases matching TRBD1. The ends lost 3 bases at V and 2 bases at J; junction bases unmatched: 8. The germline V gene encodes CDR1 SGHTS and CDR2 YDEGEE. The CDR3 is made up of 16 amino acids.

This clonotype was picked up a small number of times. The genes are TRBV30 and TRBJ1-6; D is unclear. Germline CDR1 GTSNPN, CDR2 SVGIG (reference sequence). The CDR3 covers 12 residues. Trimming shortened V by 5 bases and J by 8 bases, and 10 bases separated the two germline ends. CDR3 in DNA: TGTGCCTGGTGGCGAAGCGATTCACCCCTCCACTTT. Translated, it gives CAWWRSDSPLHF.

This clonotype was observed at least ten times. The CDR3 region has the DNA TGTGCCAGCAGTCCTCACCAAGGGGATAATCAGCCCCAGCATTTT. Its translation is CASSPHQGDNQPQHF. The V and J genes are TRBV12-3 or TRBV12-4 and TRBJ1-5; possible D gene TRBD1, 5 bases. This CDR3 has 15 residues. V was shortened by 5 bases and J by 4 bases, with 15 bases between the two germline ends.

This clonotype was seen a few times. CDR3 protein: CASSLIGIGNQPQHF. In nucleotides, the CDR3 is TGTGCCAGCAGTTTAATAGGGATCGGCAATCAGCCCCAGCATTTT. This chain links TRBV27 with TRBJ1-5; no clear D gene. Trimming pared 2 bases from V and 2 bases from J, leaving 10 bases between. The germline CDR1 and CDR2 sequences are MNHEY and SMNVEV (reference sequence). The CDR3 has 15 amino acids.

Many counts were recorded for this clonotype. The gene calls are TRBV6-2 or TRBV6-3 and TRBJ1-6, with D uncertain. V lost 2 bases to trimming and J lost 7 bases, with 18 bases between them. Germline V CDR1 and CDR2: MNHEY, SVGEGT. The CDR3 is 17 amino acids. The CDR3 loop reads CASSYDSRWSGNSPLHF. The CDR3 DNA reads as TGTGCCAGCAGTTACGATAGCAGGTGGTCGGGGAATTCACCCCTCCACTTT.

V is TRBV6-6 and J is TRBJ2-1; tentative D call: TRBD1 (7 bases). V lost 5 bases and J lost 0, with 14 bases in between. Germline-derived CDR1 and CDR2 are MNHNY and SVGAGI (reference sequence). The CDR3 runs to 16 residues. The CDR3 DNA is TGTGCCAGCAGTGCGGGACAGCGTAACTCCTACAATGAGCAGTTCTTC. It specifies CASSAGQRNSYNEQFF.

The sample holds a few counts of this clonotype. The CDR3 nucleotides read TGTGCCAGCAGTGACAGCATGAACACTGAAGCTTTCTTT. Its translation is CASSDSMNTEAFF. The chain is built from TRBV2 and TRBJ1-1; D is ambiguous. Trimming took 3 bases from V and 0 from J, leaving 5 bases between them. CDR1 and CDR2 (germline): SNHLY, FYNNEI. This CDR3 has 13 residues.

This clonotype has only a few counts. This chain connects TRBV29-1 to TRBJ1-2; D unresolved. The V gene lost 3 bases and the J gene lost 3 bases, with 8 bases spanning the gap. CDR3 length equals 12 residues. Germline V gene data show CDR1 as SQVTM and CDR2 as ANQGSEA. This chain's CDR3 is CSVDRHYYGYTF. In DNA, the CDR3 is TGCAGCGTTGACAGGCACTACTATGGCTACACCTTC.